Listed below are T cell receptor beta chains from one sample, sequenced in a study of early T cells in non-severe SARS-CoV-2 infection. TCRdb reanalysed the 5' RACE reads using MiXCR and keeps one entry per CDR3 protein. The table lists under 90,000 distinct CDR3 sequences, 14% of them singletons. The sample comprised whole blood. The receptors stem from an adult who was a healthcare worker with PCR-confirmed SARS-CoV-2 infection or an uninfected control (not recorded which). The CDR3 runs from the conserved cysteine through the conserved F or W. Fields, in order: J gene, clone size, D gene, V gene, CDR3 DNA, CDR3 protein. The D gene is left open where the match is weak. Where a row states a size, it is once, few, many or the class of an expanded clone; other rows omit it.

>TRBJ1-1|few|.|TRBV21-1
TGTGCCAGCAGCAAAGCGGGTAAGCAGGGCCACACTGAAGCTTTCTTT
CASSKAGKQGHTEAFF
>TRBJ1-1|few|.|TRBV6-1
TGTGCCAGCAGTACCTTCACAGGGAACACTGAAGCTTTCTTT
CASSTFTGNTEAFF
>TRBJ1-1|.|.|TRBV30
TGTGCCTGGAGACAAGTGAACACTGAAGCTTTCTTT
CAWRQVNTEAFF
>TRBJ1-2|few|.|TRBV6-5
TGTGCCAGCAGCCGGACTGAAACCTATGGCTACACCTTC
CASSRTETYGYTF
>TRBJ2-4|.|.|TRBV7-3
TGTGCCAGCAGCTTAGGTCTAGCACACAAAAACATTCAGTACTTC
CASSLGLAHKNIQYF
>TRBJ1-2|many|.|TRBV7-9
TGTGCCAGCAGCTTAGCGAGCTATGGCTACACCTTC
CASSLASYGYTF
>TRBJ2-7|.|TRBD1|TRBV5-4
TGTGCCAGCAGCTTGTCACAGGGGGCGGACGAGCAGTACTTC
CASSLSQGADEQYF
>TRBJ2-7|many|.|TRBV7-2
TGTGCCAGCAGCCAGAGCAGGGGCCCTTCCTACGAGCAGTACTTC
CASSQSRGPSYEQYF
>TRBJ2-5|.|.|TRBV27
TGTGCCAGCAGTTTAAGACTACCACGAGTCGCGGAGACCCAGTACTTC
CASSLRLPRVAETQYF
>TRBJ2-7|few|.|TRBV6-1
TGTGCCAGCAGTGACGGGCCGAGGGGAGAGCAGTACTTC
CASSDGPRGEQYF
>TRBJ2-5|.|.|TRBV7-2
TGTGCCAGCAGCTCCTCCCTCGGGCGGGAGACCCAGTACTTC
CASSSSLGRETQYF
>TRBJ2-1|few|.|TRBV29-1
TGCAGCGCCGACGTCTCCTGGGAATCCAATGAGCAGTTCTTC
CSADVSWESNEQFF
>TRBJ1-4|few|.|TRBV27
TGTGCCAGCGGGACTCCGGGACCAACTAATGAAAAACTGTTTTTT
CASGTPGPTNEKLFF
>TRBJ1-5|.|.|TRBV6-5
TGTGCCAGCAGTTACGGACAGCCTAATCAGCCCCAGCATTTT
CASSYGQPNQPQHF
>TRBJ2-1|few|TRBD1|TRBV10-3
TGTGCCATCAGCAGGACAGGGGGCTCCTACAATGAGCAGTTCTTC
CAISRTGGSYNEQFF
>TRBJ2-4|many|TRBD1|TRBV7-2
TGTGCCAGCAGCCCGACAGGGGTCAAAAACATTCAGTACTTC
CASSPTGVKNIQYF
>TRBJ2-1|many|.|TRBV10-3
TGTGCCATCAGACCGGGACAACTAAATGAGCAGTTCTTC
CAIRPGQLNEQFF
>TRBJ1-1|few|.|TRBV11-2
TGTGCCAGCAGCTTATCTGGGGAGACTGAAGCTTTCTTT
CASSLSGETEAFF
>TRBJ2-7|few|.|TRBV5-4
TGTGCCAGCAGCTTAGTTGGGACTGCGGGCGAGCAGTACTTC
CASSLVGTAGEQYF
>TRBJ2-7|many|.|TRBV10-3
TGTGCCATCAGTGGGGGAGAGGGACGGCATTCCTACGAGCAGTACTTC
CAISGGEGRHSYEQYF
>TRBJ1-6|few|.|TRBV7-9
TGTGTTTTGGGGGACAATTCACCCCTCCACTTT
CVLGDNSPLHF
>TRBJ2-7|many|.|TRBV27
TGTGCCAGCAGTTTGAGAGACACCCGATACGAGCAGTACTTC
CASSLRDTRYEQYF
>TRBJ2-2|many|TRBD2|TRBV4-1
TGCGCCAGCAGCCTCTCGGGACTAGCGGGGAGGACCGGGGAGCTGTTTTTT
CASSLSGLAGRTGELFF
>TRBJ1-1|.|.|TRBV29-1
TGCAGCGTTGATAAGGAGGCGTACACTGAAGCTTTCTTT
CSVDKEAYTEAFF
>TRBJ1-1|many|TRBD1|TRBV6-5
TGTGCCAGCAGTTACCGGGACAGTCGAATGAACACTGAAGCTTTCTTT
CASSYRDSRMNTEAFF
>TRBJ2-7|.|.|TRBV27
TGTGCCAGCAGTTTAGGGACGGGCGAGGACGAGCAGTACTTC
CASSLGTGEDEQYF
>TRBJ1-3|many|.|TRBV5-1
TGCGCCAGCAGCTTGTCGGTCTCTGGAAACACCATATATTTT
CASSLSVSGNTIYF
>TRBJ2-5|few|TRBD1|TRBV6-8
TGTGCCAGCCGTAGGGGGCTGGAGACCCAGTACTTC
CASRRGLETQYF
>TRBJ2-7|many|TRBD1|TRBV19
TGTGCCAGTACAGGTGGGACAGGGCGTTACGAGCAGTACTTC
CASTGGTGRYEQYF
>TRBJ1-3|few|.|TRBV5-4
TGTGCCAGCAGCTTAGCTGGAAACACCATATATTTT
CASSLAGNTIYF
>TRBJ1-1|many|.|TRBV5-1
TGCGCCAGCAGCAATACGGGGGTAGAGTATAGTGAAGCTTTCTTT
CASSNTGVEYSEAFF
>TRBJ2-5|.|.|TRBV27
TGTGCCAGCTCCTCTTTGGGGGGCGGGGAAGAGACCCAGTACTTC
CASSSLGGGEETQYF
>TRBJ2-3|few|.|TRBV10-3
TGTGCCATCAGTGACAGGCCTAGCACAGATACGCAGTATTTT
CAISDRPSTDTQYF
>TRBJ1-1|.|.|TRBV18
TGTGCCAGCTCACCAGTAGGGGTGGGAAACACTGAAGCTTTCTTT
CASSPVGVGNTEAFF
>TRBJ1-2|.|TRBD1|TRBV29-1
TGCAGCGTTGGCGACGACAGGGTCGGTGGCTACACCTTC
CSVGDDRVGGYTF
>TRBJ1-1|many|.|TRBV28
TGTGCCAGCAGTGACAGGGAAGCTTTCTTT
CASSDREAFF
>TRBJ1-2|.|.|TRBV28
TGTGCCAGCAGTCCTTGGACCTATGGCTACACCTTC
CASSPWTYGYTF
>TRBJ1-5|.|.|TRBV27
TGTGCCAGCAGTTGGAGGGAAGGGGGCAATCAGCCCCAGCATTTT
CASSWREGGNQPQHF
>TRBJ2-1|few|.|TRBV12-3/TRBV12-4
TGTGCCAGCATAGGAGGGGCTTACAATGAGCAGTTCTTC
CASIGGAYNEQFF
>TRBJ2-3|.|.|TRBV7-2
TGTGCCAGCAGCCCGACACCCACAGATACGCAGTATTTT
CASSPTPTDTQYF
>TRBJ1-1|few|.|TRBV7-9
TGTGCCAGCAGCTTACTAACAGGGAACACTGAAGCTTTCTTT
CASSLLTGNTEAFF
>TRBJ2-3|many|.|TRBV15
TGTGCCACCAGCGCCGTAAGGTTAACGCAGTATTTT
CATSAVRLTQYF